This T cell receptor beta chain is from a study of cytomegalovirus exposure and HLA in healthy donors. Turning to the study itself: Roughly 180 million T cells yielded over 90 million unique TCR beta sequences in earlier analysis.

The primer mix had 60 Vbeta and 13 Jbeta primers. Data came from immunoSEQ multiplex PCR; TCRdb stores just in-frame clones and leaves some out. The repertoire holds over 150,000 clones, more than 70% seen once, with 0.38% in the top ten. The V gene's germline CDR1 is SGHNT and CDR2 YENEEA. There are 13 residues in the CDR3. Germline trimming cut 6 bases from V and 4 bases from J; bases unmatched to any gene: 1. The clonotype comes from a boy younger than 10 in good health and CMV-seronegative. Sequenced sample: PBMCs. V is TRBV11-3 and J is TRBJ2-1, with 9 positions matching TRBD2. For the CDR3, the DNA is TGTGCCAGCAGGCGGGAGGGTTACAATGAGCAGTTCTTC. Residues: CASRREGYNEQFF.